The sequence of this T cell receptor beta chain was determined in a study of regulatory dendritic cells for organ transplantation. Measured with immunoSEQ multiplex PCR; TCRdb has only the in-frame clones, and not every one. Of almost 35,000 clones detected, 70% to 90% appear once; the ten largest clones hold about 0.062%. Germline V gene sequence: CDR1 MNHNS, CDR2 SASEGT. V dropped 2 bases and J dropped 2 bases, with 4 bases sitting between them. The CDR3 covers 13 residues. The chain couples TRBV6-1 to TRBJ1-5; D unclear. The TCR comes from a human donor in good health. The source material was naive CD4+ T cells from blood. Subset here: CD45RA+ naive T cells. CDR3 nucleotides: TGTGCCAGCAGTGAATCCGGCAATCAGCCCCAGCATTTT. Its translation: CASSESGNQPQHF.